The entry below describes one TCR beta chain. Its antigen is undetermined. This sample is drawn from a study of STAT3 mutations in large granular lymphocyte leukemia. This CDR3 has 15 residues. V lost 7 bases to trimming and J lost 0 bases, with 15 bases between them. Germline assignment: CDR1 MDHEN and CDR2 SYDVKM. This table comes from immunoSEQ multiplex PCR, and its TCRdb copy is limited to in-frame clones, with some not included. Altogether roughly 29,000 clones are present, over 65% being singletons, with the ten largest covering around 28%. Study-level results: A small but highly pathogenic clone may have been missed. In several patients, dominant TCR clone burden exceeded STAT3 mutant burden. Every T-cell large granular lymphocyte leukemia patient had at least one immunodominant TCR beta clonotype.

The chain couples TRBV28 to TRBJ1-2; D remains unclear. This receptor was obtained from a woman in her forties or fifties with T-cell large granular lymphocyte leukemia. Some clones in this sample may be carry-over from other donors' samples. The material sequenced was peripheral blood mononuclear cells. The CDR3 DNA reads TGTGCCAGCATGAGTGTCAGGACTTCTAACTATGGCTACACCTTC. Translating gives CASMSVRTSNYGYTF.